This T cell receptor (beta chain) appears in the sequencing data of a study of blood T cells in healthy people across ages. The CDR3 has 16 amino acids. Trimming took off 0 bases at V and 0 bases at J, with 10 bases between the two ends. Germline CDR1 is SGHRS and CDR2 is YFSETQ. The use of a sample-barcoded 5' primer and a J-beta primer mix characterized a second PCR of roughly 7 to 12 cycles. A single record per CDR3 protein comes from TCRdb applying MiXCR to the 5' RACE reads. The table has about 810,000 distinct CDR3 sequences, about 34% seen once; the top ten hold 10% to 15%. Sequences were obtained from blood. J is TRBJ1-5 and V is TRBV5-1, with a possible D match to TRBD1 (6 bases). The receptor comes from a man aged 18 to 29 in good health. The CDR3, as DNA: TGCGCCAGCAGCTTGGATCCGGACAGTAGCAATCAGCCCCAGCATTTT. Protein product: CASSLDPDSSNQPQHF.